The 30 T cell receptor beta chains below all came from one sample that was sequenced in a study of control samples from healthy donors and cancer patients. Produced via immunoSEQ multiplex PCR; TCRdb's table is partial and in-frame only. The table shows approximately 120,000 clones, with 87% occurring only once. Sequenced sample: blood. The receptors originated from a man between 40 and 49 years old in good health.

The CDR3 DNA sequence: TGTGCCAGCACGCGAGGGGAGGTCGGGGAGCTGTTTTTT. Encoded protein: CASTRGEVGELFF. The V and J genes are TRBV12-3 or TRBV12-4 and TRBJ2-2; D might be TRBD2 (6 bases). This CDR3 has 13 amino acids. Trimming cost V 7 bases and J 7 bases, with 13 bases left between them.

The chain links TRBV6-6 to TRBJ1-1; no reliable D call. Trimming stripped 7 bases from V and 1 base from J, with 7 bases between. Germline V gene lookup returns CDR1 MNHNY and CDR2 SVGAGI (reference sequence). The CDR3 is made up of 12 amino acids. CDR3 in amino acids: CASNEGNTEAFF. Written as DNA, the CDR3 is TGTGCCAGCAACGAGGGGAACACTGAAGCTTTCTTT.

The chain uses TRBV27 and TRBJ1-1, with a weak D call TRBD1 (5 bases). The V gene lost 2 bases and the J gene lost 4 bases, with 14 bases spanning the gap. CDR1 is MNHEY, CDR2 SMNVEV, per germline (reference sequence). This CDR3 comprises 15 residues. Here the CDR3 DNA reads TGTGCCAGCAGTTTACAGGGCGGGGGAGGCACTGAAGCTTTCTTT. Protein product: CASSLQGGGGTEAFF.

The chain combines TRBV19 with TRBJ1-4; TRBD1 is a possible D gene (5 bases). Germline values: CDR1 LNHDA, CDR2 SQIVND (reference sequence). The germline V and J ends were trimmed by 5 bases and 0 bases, with 28 bases remaining between them. The CDR3 contains 21 residues. The CDR3 sequence: CASSEERGGHKDYPTNEKLFF. For the CDR3, the DNA is TGTGCCAGTAGTGAAGAGCGTGGAGGACACAAGGATTACCCAACTAATGAAAAACTGTTTTTT.

This clone was picked up one time. The V and J genes are TRBV19 and TRBJ2-6; 7 positions match TRBD1. CDR3 length: 16 amino acids. The germline V gene has CDR1 LNHDA and CDR2 SQIVND (reference sequence). The junction had 9 bases not matched to a gene; V was cut back by 9 bases and J by 1 base. The CDR3 region is CASRKGAGSGANVLTF. CDR3 nucleotide sequence: TGTGCCAGCCGGAAGGGGGCGGGTTCTGGGGCCAACGTCCTGACTTTC.

The CDR3 nucleotides are TGTGCTAGTGGTTTGACCGGTCCCTGGGACAGTCATTATGGCTACACCTTC. Translation: CASGLTGPWDSHYGYTF. V usage is TRBV12-5 and J usage is TRBJ1-2; TRBD1 aligns across 7 bases. The junction had 14 bases not matched to a gene; V was cut back by 2 bases and J by 5 bases. This CDR3 has 17 amino acids. Germline V gives CDR1 LGHNT, CDR2 FRNRAP.

The chain uses TRBV7-2 and TRBJ2-2; D is ambiguous. The CDR3 has 14 amino acids. The germline CDR1 and CDR2 sequences are SGHTA and FQGNSA. V was pared by 3 bases and J by 8 bases, with 13 bases between. DNA of the CDR3: TGTGCCAGCAGCTTGCCTAGTTCTGCTGGGGAGCTGTTTTTT. It encodes CASSLPSSAGELFF.

J is TRBJ2-2 and V is TRBV3-1 (or the pseudogene TRBV3-2), with 8 bases that match TRBD1. Germline V CDR1 and CDR2: LGHDT, YNNKEL (reference sequence). V was clipped by 1 base and J by 5 bases; unmatched bases: 3. The length of the CDR3 is 15 residues. The CDR3 is CASSQGTGRTGELFF. In DNA, the CDR3 is TGTGCCAGCAGCCAAGGGACAGGGAGAACCGGGGAGCTGTTTTTT.

The V and J genes are TRBV7-2 and TRBJ1-1, with 9 bases identical to TRBD1. Germline V gene data show CDR1 as SGHTA and CDR2 as FQGNSA. The CDR3 loop spans 16 amino acids. V trimming: 6 bases; J trimming: 1 base; junction bases outside the gene matches: 9. The CDR3, as DNA: TGTGCCAGCAGTATTTTTACAGGGGGCGGGAACACTGAAGCTTTCTTT. Its protein product is CASSIFTGGGNTEAFF.

V and J are TRBV7-9 and TRBJ1-2, with D possibly being TRBD1 (5 bases). CDR1 is SEHNR and CDR2 is FQNEAQ in the germline V gene (reference sequence). There are 14 residues in the CDR3. V was shortened by 5 bases and J by 4 bases, with 14 bases between the two germline ends. The CDR3 loop reads CASSTPGRIYGYTF. As DNA, the CDR3 is TGTGCCAGCAGCACACCGGGACGGATCTATGGCTACACCTTC. The full variable domain, rest sourced from reference TRBV7-9 and TRBJ1-2, is DTGVSQNPRHKITKRGQNVTFRCDPISEHNRLYWYRQTLGQGPEFLTYFQNEAQLEKSRLLSDRFSAERPKGSFSTLEIQRTEQGDSAMYLCASSTPGRIYGYTFGSGTRLTVV.

This chain joins TRBV19 and TRBJ2-5; D gene uncertain. The CDR3 consists of 13 residues. Germline CDR1 is LNHDA and CDR2 is SQIVND (reference sequence). V was shortened by 4 bases and J by 5 bases, with 11 bases between the two germline ends. The CDR3: CASSRQISETQYF. The DNA of the CDR3 is TGTGCCAGTAGTAGGCAGATCTCGGAGACCCAGTACTTC.

CDR3: CASSHLEDTEAFF. CDR3 sequence (DNA): TGCGCCAGCAGCCATCTAGAGGACACTGAAGCTTTCTTT. This chain uses TRBV4-3 with TRBJ1-1; D unresolved. The CDR3 runs 13 residues. V was shortened by 3 bases and J by 3 bases, with 8 bases between the two germline ends. Germline CDR1 reads LGHNA; CDR2 reads YSLEER.

CDR3 region: CASSPGGGREVYEQYF. Here the CDR3 DNA reads TGCGCCAGCAGCCCAGGGGGGGGCAGGGAGGTCTACGAGCAGTACTTC. The chain couples TRBV4-1 to TRBJ2-7, with D perhaps TRBD1 or TRBD2 (7 bases each). This CDR3 has 16 residues. Germline CDR1 MGHRA, CDR2 YSYEKL. Trimming shortened V by 4 bases and J by 3 bases, and 19 bases separated the two germline ends.

This sequence joins TRBV6-1 and TRBJ2-5; TRBD1 matches at 10 bases. V was pared by 4 bases and J by 4 bases, with 15 bases of the junction left unmatched. Germline-derived CDR1 and CDR2 are MNHNS and SASEGT. The CDR3 loop spans 18 amino acids. The CDR3: CASSARGWTGGTAETQYF. The CDR3 DNA reads TGTGCCAGCAGTGCCAGAGGGTGGACAGGGGGAACGGCAGAGACCCAGTACTTC.

This clone was seen more than once but under ten times. The rearrangement joins TRBV2 to TRBJ2-6; 10 bases align to TRBD1. Germline V gene lookup returns CDR1 SNHLY and CDR2 FYNNEI. The CDR3 sequence is 15 residues long. V shed 6 bases and J 2 bases; nucleotides not matched to a gene: 1. The CDR3 DNA sequence: TGTGCCAGCAGGGACAGGGGGACTGGGGCCAACGTCCTGACTTTC. Translating gives CASRDRGTGANVLTF.

The CDR3 bases are TGTGCCAGCAGCTTGAGCTGGACAGGTCAGGGCTATGGCTACACCTTC. Its translation is CASSLSWTGQGYGYTF. V is TRBV5-8 and J is TRBJ1-2, with 7 bases matching TRBD1. Germline V gives CDR1 SGHTS, CDR2 YDEGEE. This CDR3 has 16 residues. The V segment lost 1 base and the J segment 4 bases; nucleotides outside the gene matches: 10.

The chain employs TRBV28 and TRBJ1-4; 8 bases match TRBD1. This CDR3 is built from 16 residues. Germline loops: CDR1 MDHEN, CDR2 SYDVKM. With V trimmed by 3 bases and J by 7 bases, 10 bases remained unmatched. The CDR3 region has the DNA TGTGCCAGCAGTTTTGATGTTGTGGACAGGGCTGAAAAACTGTTTTTT. This codes for CASSFDVVDRAEKLFF.

The genes are TRBV7-9 and TRBJ2-1, with a tentative D call TRBD1 (8 bases). V lost 5 bases, J lost 2 bases, and 16 bases lay in between. The CDR3 totals 16 residues. Germline V CDR1 and CDR2: SEHNR, FQNEAQ (reference sequence). The CDR3 DNA reads as TGTGCCAGCAGCGCAAACAGGGGGGGTACCTACAATGAGCAGTTCTTC. Protein product: CASSANRGGTYNEQFF.

The chain joins TRBV24-1 to TRBJ1-2; D gene unclear. The CDR3 contains 12 residues. In germline, CDR1 is KGHDR, CDR2 SFDVKD. The V end lost 9 bases, the J end lost 6 bases, and 13 bases lay between the germline ends. In nucleotides, the CDR3 is TGTGCCACCTCCCGTGGTCTCGATGGCTACACCTTC. Translation: CATSRGLDGYTF.

This chain's CDR3 is CAISEVAYEQYF. DNA of the CDR3: TGTGCCATCAGTGAGGTAGCCTACGAGCAGTACTTC. V is TRBV10-3 and J is TRBJ2-7; D remains unclear. The CDR3 is made up of 12 amino acids. V lost 2 bases to trimming and J lost 2 bases, with 4 bases between them. Germline CDR1 ENHRY, CDR2 SYGVKD.

The genes are TRBV6-5 and TRBJ1-3; D not certain. V was trimmed by 6 bases and J by 4 bases, leaving 13 bases between them. The germline V gene encodes CDR1 MNHEY and CDR2 SVGAGI. The CDR3 has 14 amino acids. The CDR3 DNA is TGTGCCAGCAGCTCCTCATGGCGGGGAAACACCATATATTTT. It specifies CASSSSWRGNTIYF.

This rearrangement joins TRBV14 to TRBJ2-2; 7 bases are a match to TRBD2. This CDR3 comprises 15 residues. V lost 4 bases to trimming and J lost 4 bases; unmatched junction nucleotides: 6. Germline CDR1 is SGHDN and CDR2 is FVKESK. This chain's CDR3 is CASSRRSGGTGELFF. CDR3 DNA sequence: TGTGCCAGCAGCCGGCGATCGGGGGGCACCGGGGAGCTGTTTTTT.

The chain combines TRBV6-6 with TRBJ1-1; 8 bases map to TRBD1. This CDR3 region has 15 residues. V shed 5 bases and J 0 bases; nucleotides not matched to a gene: 5. Looked up from germline, CDR1 is MNHNY and CDR2 is SVGAGI (reference sequence). The CDR3 DNA reads as TGTGCCAGCAGTATCCTACAGGGGGTGAACACTGAAGCTTTCTTT. Translation: CASSILQGVNTEAFF.

The chain uses TRBV18 and TRBJ1-3, with D possibly TRBD1 on 5 matching bases. The CDR3 has 15 amino acids. The germline V gene encodes CDR1 KGHSH and CDR2 LQKENI. The V end was cut by 6 bases, the J end by 1 base, with 13 bases between. This CDR3 reads CASSPVQASGNTIYF. The DNA of the CDR3 is TGTGCCAGCTCCCCAGTACAGGCTTCTGGAAACACCATATATTTT.

This clone is classed as medium-sized. This sample also contains other DNA sequences that code for the same CDR3. This chain links TRBV14 with TRBJ2-2; perhaps TRBD2 as D (6 bases). This CDR3 is 16 amino acids long. Germline-derived CDR1 and CDR2 are SGHDN and FVKESK. V lost 1 base, J lost 4 bases, and 13 bases lay in between. Here the CDR3 reads CASSQVRQGGTGELFF. Here the CDR3 DNA reads TGTGCCAGCAGCCAAGTAAGGCAGGGAGGCACCGGGGAGCTGTTTTTT.

This clone was recorded only once. The V gene is TRBV7-6, the J gene TRBJ1-3; no clear D. Germline V CDR1 and CDR2: SGHVS, FNYEAQ. Trimming left V 2 bases short and J 4 bases short, with 3 bases between. The CDR3 runs 12 residues. CDR3 in amino acids: CASSLRGNTIYF. The CDR3 coding sequence is TGTGCCAGCAGCTTACGGGGAAACACCATATATTTT.

This clone was counted once. V and J are TRBV6-1 and TRBJ1-2, with D unresolved. The germline V and J ends were trimmed by 3 bases and 0 bases, with 11 bases remaining between them. CDR3 size: 15 residues. Germline V gene lookup returns CDR1 MNHNS and CDR2 SASEGT. The CDR3 is CASSDPSRSNYGYTF. For the CDR3, the DNA is TGTGCCAGCAGTGACCCCTCCAGATCTAACTATGGCTACACCTTC.

The rearrangement links TRBV7-9 to TRBJ2-7; possibly TRBD1 for D (5 bases). Per germline, CDR1 SEHNR and CDR2 FQNEAQ (reference sequence). V lost 5 bases and J 3 bases, leaving 17 bases between the germline ends. The CDR3 is 15 residues long. CDR3 sequence reads: CASSHPQARGYEQYF. CDR3 nucleotide sequence: TGTGCCAGCAGCCATCCTCAAGCAAGGGGCTACGAGCAGTACTTC.

This chain joins TRBV18 and TRBJ2-4; TRBD1 matches at 7 bases. From germline, CDR1 is KGHSH and CDR2 LQKENI. V trimming: 0 bases; J trimming: 2 bases; junction bases outside the gene matches: 4. This CDR3 contains 16 residues. The CDR3 DNA reads TGTGCCAGCTCACCACCCAACAGGGGAACCAAAAACATTCAGTACTTC. It yields the protein CASSPPNRGTKNIQYF. The full variable domain, in which reference TRBV18 and TRBJ2-4 provide the parts outside the CDR3, is NAGVMQNPRHLVRRRGQEARLRCSPMKGHSHVYWYRQLPEEGLKFMVYLQKENIIDESGMPKERFSAEFPKEGPSILRIQQVVRGDSAAYFCASSPPNRGTKNIQYFGAGTRLSVL.

V usage is TRBV4-1 and J usage is TRBJ2-5; D is possibly TRBD1 or TRBD2 (6 bases each). CDR3 length equals 14 residues. Germline V gives CDR1 MGHRA, CDR2 YSYEKL. Deletions cut 4 bases from V and 5 bases from J, with 14 bases between. This CDR3 reads CASSPGGLRETQYF. The CDR3 region has the DNA TGCGCCAGCAGCCCCGGGGGCCTCCGGGAGACCCAGTACTTC.